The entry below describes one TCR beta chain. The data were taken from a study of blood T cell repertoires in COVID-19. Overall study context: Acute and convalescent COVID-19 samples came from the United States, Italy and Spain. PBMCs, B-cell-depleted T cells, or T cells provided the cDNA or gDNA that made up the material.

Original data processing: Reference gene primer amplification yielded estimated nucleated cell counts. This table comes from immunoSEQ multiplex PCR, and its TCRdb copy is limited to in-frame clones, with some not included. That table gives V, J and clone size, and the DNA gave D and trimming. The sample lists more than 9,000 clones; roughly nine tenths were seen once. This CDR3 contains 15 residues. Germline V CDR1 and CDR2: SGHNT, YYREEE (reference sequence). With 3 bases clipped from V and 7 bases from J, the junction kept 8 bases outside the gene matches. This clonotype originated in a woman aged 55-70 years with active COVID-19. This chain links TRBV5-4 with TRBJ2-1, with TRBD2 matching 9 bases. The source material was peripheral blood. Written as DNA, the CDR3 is TGTGCCAGCAGCTGGACTAGCGCCCGGACGAATGAGCAGTTCTTC. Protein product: CASSWTSARTNEQFF.